The source of this T cell receptor (beta chain) is a study of shared clonotypes between healthy human individuals. Turning to the study itself: Those who served as donors were two women and a few men between the ages of 18 and 49. Regarding the study as a whole: Clonotype sharing across donors was expected to vary with sequencing depth.

Authors' methods: Filtering was not the same, since immunoSEQ gave junction-only sequences without quality scores. Method: immunoSEQ multiplex PCR; TCRdb's copy keeps in-frame clones and lacks some. That table is the source of V, J and clone size, and D and trimming were worked out from the DNA. The sample has approximately 480,000 clones; 75% to 80% are singletons. The CDR3 is 14 amino acids. Trimming shortened V by 4 bases and J by 5 bases, and 15 bases separated the two germline ends. The germline CDR1 and CDR2 sequences are SGHDT and YYEEEE. As regards this clone: Its antigen is unknown.

V gene TRBV5-6 combines with J gene TRBJ1-2, with TRBD1 as a possible D gene (6 bases). Sequenced sample: PBMCs. The receptor's source is a woman between 35 and 50 years old in good health. Some clones in this sample may be carry-over from other donors' samples. The CDR3 protein is CASSPGGRGYGYTF. The CDR3 DNA reads TGTGCCAGCAGCCCGGGGGGGCGCGGGTATGGCTACACCTTC.